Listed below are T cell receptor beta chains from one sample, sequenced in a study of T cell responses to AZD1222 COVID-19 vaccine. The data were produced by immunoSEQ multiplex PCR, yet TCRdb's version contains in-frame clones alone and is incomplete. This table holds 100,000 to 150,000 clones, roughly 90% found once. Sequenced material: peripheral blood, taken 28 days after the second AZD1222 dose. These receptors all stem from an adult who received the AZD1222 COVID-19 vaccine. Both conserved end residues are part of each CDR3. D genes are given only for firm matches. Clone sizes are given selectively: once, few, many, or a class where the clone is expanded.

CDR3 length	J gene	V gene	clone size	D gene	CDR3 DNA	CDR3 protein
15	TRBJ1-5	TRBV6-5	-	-	TGTGCCAGCAGTCTAAATCAGGGGCCGAATCAGCCCCAGCATTTT	CASSLNQGPNQPQHF
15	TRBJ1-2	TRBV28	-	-	TGTGCCAGCAGTTTTTATGGTGACAGTAGAGGTGGCTACACCTTC	CASSFYGDSRGGYTF
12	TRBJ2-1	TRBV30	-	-	TGTGCCTGGAGTGTCTACAGTGCGTTCAAGTTCTTC	CAWSVYSAFKFF
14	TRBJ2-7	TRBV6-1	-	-	TGTGCCAGCACCCAGGGGCAGGGAACCTACGAGCAGTACTTC	CASTQGQGTYEQYF
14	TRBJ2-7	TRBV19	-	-	TGTGCCAGTAGTATGGGGACGGGCTCCTACGAGCAGTACTTC	CASSMGTGSYEQYF
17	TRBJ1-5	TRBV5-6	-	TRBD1	TGTGCCAGCAGCTTGGGAACAGGGGCTGGGGGCAATCAGCCCCAGCATTTT	CASSLGTGAGGNQPQHF
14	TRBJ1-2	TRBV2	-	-	TGTGCCAGCAGTGAGGAGGTATCGAACTATGGCTACACCTTC	CASSEEVSNYGYTF
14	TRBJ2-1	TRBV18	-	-	TGTGCCAGCTCCCAGGGATACCGCGGGAATGAGCAGTTCTTC	CASSQGYRGNEQFF
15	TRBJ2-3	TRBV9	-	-	TGTGCCAGCAGCGTAGAGGACGGTCACACAGATACGCAGTATTTT	CASSVEDGHTDTQYF
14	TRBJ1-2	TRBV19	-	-	TGTGCCAGTAGTACCCTCGGCGGGGGCGGCGGCTACACCTTC	CASSTLGGGGGYTF
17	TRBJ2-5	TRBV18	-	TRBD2	TGTGCCAGCTCACCACGTCTAGCGGGAGGGCCTTCAGAGACCCAGTACTTC	CASSPRLAGGPSETQYF
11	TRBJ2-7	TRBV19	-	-	TGTGCCAGTAGTTCCTGGGGCGAGCAGTACTTC	CASSSWGEQYF
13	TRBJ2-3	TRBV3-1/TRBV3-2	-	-	TGTGCCAGCAGCCAAGGGCTGGATCAGATGCAGTATTTT	CASSQGLDQMQYF
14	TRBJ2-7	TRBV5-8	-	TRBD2	TGTGCCAGCAGATCACGGCGGGGGTCCTACGAGCAGTACTTC	CASRSRRGSYEQYF
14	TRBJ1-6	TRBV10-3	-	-	TGTGCCGCTGGGGGGCACCGGAACAATTCACCCCTCCACTTT	CAAGGHRNNSPLHF
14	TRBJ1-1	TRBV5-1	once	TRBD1	TGCGCCAGCAGCGCCGGGACAGCGAACACTGAAGCTTTCTTT	CASSAGTANTEAFF
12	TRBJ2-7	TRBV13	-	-	TGTGCCAGCAGCCCCTGGCCCTACGAGCAGTACTTC	CASSPWPYEQYF
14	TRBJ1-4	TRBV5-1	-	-	TGCGCCAGCAGCTCAGGGACAACTAATGAAAAACTGTTTTTT	CASSSGTTNEKLFF
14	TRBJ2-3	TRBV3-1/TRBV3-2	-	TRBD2	TGTGCCAGCATCCAAAAGCGGGAAACAGATACGCAGTATTTT	CASIQKRETDTQYF
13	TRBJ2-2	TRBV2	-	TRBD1	TGTGCCAGCAGGACAGGGGGCTGGGGGGAGCTGTTTTTT	CASRTGGWGELFF
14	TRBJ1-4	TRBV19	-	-	TGTGCCAGTAGTCGGCAGGCAACTAATGAAAAACTGTTTTTT	CASSRQATNEKLFF
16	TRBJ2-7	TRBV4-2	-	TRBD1	TGTGCCAGCAGCCACGGTACCGGGACAGGGTCGTACGAGCAGTACTTC	CASSHGTGTGSYEQYF
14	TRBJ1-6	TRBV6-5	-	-	TGTGCCAGCAGTTACTGGGGGAAGAATTCACCCCTCCACTTT	CASSYWGKNSPLHF
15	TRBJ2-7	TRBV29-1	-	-	TGCAGCGCATCCCTGGTGGACAGTACGCTCTACGAGCAGTACTTC	CSASLVDSTLYEQYF
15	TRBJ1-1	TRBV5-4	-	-	TGTGCCAGCAGAAACCCCGGTGCGGGTGGCACTGAAGCTTTCTTT	CASRNPGAGGTEAFF
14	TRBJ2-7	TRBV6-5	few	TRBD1	TGTGCCAGCAGTTACTTGGACAGGTTATACGAGCAGTACTTC	CASSYLDRLYEQYF
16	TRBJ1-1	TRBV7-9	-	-	TGTGCCAGCAGCTCCCGACTCGGACATTCGAACACTGAAGCTTTCTTT	CASSSRLGHSNTEAFF
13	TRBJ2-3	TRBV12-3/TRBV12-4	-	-	TGTGCCAGCAGTTCCAGGGGGGGTGGTACGCAGTATTTT	CASSSRGGGTQYF
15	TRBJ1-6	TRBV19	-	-	TGTGCCACTAGAGAGACGGGCTCCTATAATTCACCCCTCCACTTT	CATRETGSYNSPLHF
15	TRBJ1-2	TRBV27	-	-	TGTGCCAGCAGTTTATCGAAGGCCCCCCACTATGGCTACACCTTC	CASSLSKAPHYGYTF
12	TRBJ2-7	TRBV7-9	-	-	TGTGCCAGCAGCCTCAGTCAGGGCGAGCAGTACTTC	CASSLSQGEQYF
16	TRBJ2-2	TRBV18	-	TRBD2	TGTGCCAGCTCTTTCCGACTAGCGGTGGGCACCGGGGAGCTGTTTTTT	CASSFRLAVGTGELFF
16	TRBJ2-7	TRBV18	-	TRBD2	TGTGCCAGCTCACCACTACTGCGGGAGGACTCCTACGAGCAGTACTTC	CASSPLLREDSYEQYF
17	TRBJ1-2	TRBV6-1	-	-	TGTGCCAGCAGTGAGCCCTACAACAGACAGGCCTCTGATGGCTACACCTTC	CASSEPYNRQASDGYTF
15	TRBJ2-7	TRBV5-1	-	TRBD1	TGCGCCAGCAGCTTGGACACCGGGACAGGCCTCGAGCAGTACTTC	CASSLDTGTGLEQYF
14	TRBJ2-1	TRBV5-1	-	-	TGCGCCAGCAACAGTCTCGTGGGGGACAATGAGCAGTTCTTC	CASNSLVGDNEQFF
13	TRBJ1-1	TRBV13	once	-	TGTGCCAGCAGCTTTTCTAGGTACACTGAAGCTTTCTTT	CASSFSRYTEAFF
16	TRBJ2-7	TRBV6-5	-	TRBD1	TGTGCCAGCAGTTACCCTCGGGACAGGGATGACTACGAGCAGTACTTC	CASSYPRDRDDYEQYF
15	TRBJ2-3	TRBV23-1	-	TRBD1	TGCGCCAGCAGTCAAGGGGACAGGGGGAACGATACGCAGTATTTT	CASSQGDRGNDTQYF
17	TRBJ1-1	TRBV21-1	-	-	TGTGCCAGCAGCAAAAGGCTTTACAGGGCCGAGAACACTGAAGCTTTCTTT	CASSKRLYRAENTEAFF
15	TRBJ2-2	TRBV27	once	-	TGTGCCAGCAGCTTATGGCCAGTTAACACCGGGGAGCTGTTTTTT	CASSLWPVNTGELFF
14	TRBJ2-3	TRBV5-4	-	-	TGTGCCAGCAGCTCCCTGGACGGAACAGATACGCAGTATTTT	CASSSLDGTDTQYF
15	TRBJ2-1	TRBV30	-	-	TGTGCCTGGAGTGTTGGGCTAGCTTCCTACAATGAGCAGTTCTTC	CAWSVGLASYNEQFF
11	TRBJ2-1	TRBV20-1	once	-	TGCAGTGCTAGGAGCTACAATGAGCAGTTCTTC	CSARSYNEQFF
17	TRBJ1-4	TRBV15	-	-	TGTGCCACCAGATCCCCCGGTAGCGGATTTGCTAATGAAAAACTGTTTTTT	CATRSPGSGFANEKLFF
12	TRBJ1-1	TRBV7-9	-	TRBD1	TGTGCCAGCAGCCAGGGGAGGGGACAGGCTTTCTTT	CASSQGRGQAFF
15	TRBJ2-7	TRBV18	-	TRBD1	TGTGCCAGCTCGAGTCGCGGGACAGGGAACTACGAGCAGTACTTC	CASSSRGTGNYEQYF
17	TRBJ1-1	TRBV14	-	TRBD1	TGTGCCAGCAGCCTTTTTCCGGGACAGGGGATAAACACTGAAGCTTTCTTT	CASSLFPGQGINTEAFF
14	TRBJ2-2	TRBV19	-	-	TGTGCCAGCCACCAGGACAGTAACACCGGGGAGCTGTTTTTT	CASHQDSNTGELFF
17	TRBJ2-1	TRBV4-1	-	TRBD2	TGCGCCAGCAGCCAAAGCCCACCAAGCGGGACCTACAATGAGCAGTTCTTC	CASSQSPPSGTYNEQFF
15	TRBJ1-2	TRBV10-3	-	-	TGTGCCATCAGTGGAGGGACGTCGTATAACTATGGCTACACCTTC	CAISGGTSYNYGYTF
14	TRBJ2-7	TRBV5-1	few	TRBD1	TGCGCCAGCAGCTTCAGCCAGGGGGCTCGGGAGCAGTACTTC	CASSFSQGAREQYF
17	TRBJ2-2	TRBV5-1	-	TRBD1	TGCGCCAGCAGCTTGGCGGAAACAGGGGGCTTTTCCGGGGAGCTGTTTTTT	CASSLAETGGFSGELFF
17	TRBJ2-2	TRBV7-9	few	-	TGTGCCAGCAGCTTGAATTTGGGCAGGGGCAACACCGGGGAGCTGTTTTTT	CASSLNLGRGNTGELFF
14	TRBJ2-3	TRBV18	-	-	TGTGCCAGCTCACCAGAAGCGTTCACAGATACGCAGTATTTT	CASSPEAFTDTQYF
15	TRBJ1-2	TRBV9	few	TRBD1	TGTGCCAGCAGCGTAGGGGACAGGGGAAACTATGGCTACACCTTC	CASSVGDRGNYGYTF